One and the same sample provided the 2 T cell receptor beta chains below, sequenced in a study of shared clonotypes between healthy human individuals. Data came from immunoSEQ multiplex PCR; TCRdb stores just in-frame clones and leaves some out. The table shows more than 2 million clones, with 93% occurring only once. CD45RO-negative cells were positively selected for CCR7, leaving out terminally differentiated effector memory CD45RA+ cells. The specimen sequenced was naive CD8+ T cells from PBMCs. The receptors here all came from a man aged 18 to 30 in good health. Some clones in this sample may be carry-over from other donors' samples.

This chain joins TRBV27 and TRBJ2-3; 7 bases fit TRBD2. With 5 bases clipped from V and 4 bases from J, the junction kept 9 bases outside the gene matches. Germline V CDR1 and CDR2: MNHEY, SMNVEV (reference sequence). This CDR3 comprises 15 residues. CDR3 DNA: TGTGCCAGCAGTCCCCTAGCGGTCGAAGCAGATACGCAGTATTTT. Translating it yields CASSPLAVEADTQYF.

The rearrangement uses TRBV27 and TRBJ2-7; TRBD2 aligns across 8 bases. Germline assignment: CDR1 MNHEY and CDR2 SMNVEV (reference sequence). V dropped 7 bases and J dropped 3; count of bases not matched to a gene: 20. This CDR3 has 18 amino acids. CDR3 loop: CASKVVGGVASGYYEQYF. Here the CDR3 DNA reads TGTGCCAGCAAGGTTGTGGGGGGGGTGGCTAGCGGGTACTACGAGCAGTACTTC.